The entry below describes one T cell receptor (beta chain). The antigen remains unidentified. CDR1 and CDR2 from the germline V gene are MNHNS and SASEGT. V was clipped by 3 bases and J by 0 bases; unmatched bases: 5. This CDR3 is built from 15 residues. This sample is drawn from a study of cytomegalovirus exposure and HLA in healthy donors. Study-wide results and limits: Among TCR beta chains of equal frequency, HLA-associated ones were more clonally expanded in a later analysis. A previous analysis found most TCR beta V segments productive roughly 87% or roughly 30% of the time. In presence/absence analyses, roughly uniform sequencing depth across donors was assumed.

The primer mix had 60 Vbeta and 13 Jbeta primers. Per the original data handling: Later, an analysis found about 80 million unique TCR beta chains, and 8.5 million to 12 million of these were shared. The data were produced by immunoSEQ multiplex PCR, yet TCRdb's version contains in-frame clones alone and is incomplete. V, J and clone size reflect that table, while D and trimming were determined from the DNA. The profile shows more than 45,000 clones, 70% to 85% of them singletons. This clonotype originated in a man aged 25-40 years in good health and CMV-seronegative. Sequencing input: PBMCs. This chain connects TRBV6-1 to TRBJ2-7; TRBD1 aligns across 7 bases. As DNA, the CDR3 is TGTGCCAGCAGTGAGTTAGGGGGCCCCTCCTACGAGCAGTACTTC. This translates into CASSELGGPSYEQYF.